This TCR beta chain was recovered during a study of cytomegalovirus exposure and HLA in healthy donors. The V end was cut by 1 base, the J end by 4 bases, with 11 bases between. Germline V gene data show CDR1 as MDHEN and CDR2 as SYDVKM. The CDR3 sequence is 15 residues long. Comment on this clone: No antigen is known for it.

Study-level results: The study assumed roughly uniform donor sequencing depth for presence/absence analyses.

Primers: 60 Vbeta forward and 13 Jbeta reverse. Produced via immunoSEQ multiplex PCR; TCRdb's table is partial and in-frame only. This sample has 150,000 to 200,000 clones, with 80% to 90% found just once. The V gene is TRBV28, the J gene TRBJ1-5; D is unclear. The sequence was collected from a man aged 18 to 29 in good health and CMV-seronegative. Sequencing was done on a sample of PBMCs. For the CDR3, the DNA is TGTGCCAGCAGTTTATCCCTAATCCTAAATCAGCCCCAGCATTTT. It is translated as CASSLSLILNQPQHF. The full variable domain, in which reference TRBV28 and TRBJ1-5 provide the parts outside the CDR3, is DVKVTQSSRYLVKRTGEKVFLECVQDMDHENMFWYRQDPGLGLRLIYFSYDVKMKEKGDIPEGYSVSREKKERFSLILESASTNQTSMYLCASSLSLILNQPQHFGDGTRLSIL.